This is a list of T cell receptor beta chains from one sample in a study of T cell changes during pregnancy in multiple sclerosis. Here immunoSEQ multiplex PCR was the method, and the copy in TCRdb shows in-frame clones only, minus some. The sample consists of roughly 64,000 clones, approximately 91% of them appearing once. The material was peripheral blood, obtained in the second trimester of pregnancy. The receptors originated from a female donor with multiple sclerosis, enrolled in a pregnancy study. Each CDR3 is given with its conserved first and last residue. The D gene is left open where the match is weak.

j_gene	v_gene	d_gene	CDR3aa
TRBJ2-7	TRBV5-6	TRBD1	CASSRQGASYEQYF
TRBJ2-3	TRBV27	NA	CASSLRFTSTDTQYF
TRBJ2-1	TRBV5-1	TRBD1	CASSLFQGAGSSYNEQFF
TRBJ1-5	TRBV6-1	NA	CASSERGDQPQHF
TRBJ2-7	TRBV5-1	NA	CASTWTASSYEQYF
TRBJ1-2	TRBV20-1	NA	CSAWTAYGYTF
TRBJ1-1	TRBV2	NA	CASRSTEMNTEAFF
TRBJ2-3	TRBV7-2	NA	CASSLGVSAFTDTQYF
TRBJ1-6	TRBV27	NA	CASSLSLQGPSSYNSPLHF
TRBJ2-2	TRBV28	NA	CASSLSGYRTPNTGELFF
TRBJ2-5	TRBV19	TRBD1	CASSMGQARQETQYF
TRBJ2-5	TRBV5-4	NA	CASSLVGDETQYF
TRBJ2-1	TRBV5-6	TRBD1	CASRQGTGGINEQFF
TRBJ2-3	TRBV13	NA	CASSLVLKGAASTDTQYF
TRBJ1-6	TRBV12-5	NA	CASGLEGDSPLHF
TRBJ1-5	TRBV19	TRBD1	CASSWQGVYQPQHF
TRBJ2-3	TRBV6-5	NA	CASSYRGADTQYF
TRBJ1-5	TRBV30	NA	CAWSVGVWQPQHF
TRBJ1-6	TRBV19	NA	CASSRGTPSSYNSPLHF
TRBJ1-2	TRBV4-3	NA	CASSQDSRGSGYGYTF
TRBJ1-4	TRBV29-1	NA	CSVDGGEKLFF
TRBJ2-7	TRBV30	NA	CAWTLTGSYEQYF
TRBJ2-1	TRBV7-3	TRBD2	CASSLAPGGPYNEQFF